One sample yielded the 26 T cell receptor beta chains listed below, sequenced in a study of blood T cell repertoires in COVID-19. Clones were sequenced by immunoSEQ multiplex PCR, and TCRdb holds only the in-frame ones, with some missing. The sample holds about 180,000 clones, about 85% seen once. The sequenced material came from peripheral blood. Every receptor here comes from an elderly man with COVID-19, enrolled during active disease.

The V gene is TRBV23-1, the J gene TRBJ1-1, with D hard to call. TRBV23-1 is placed among ORFs of uncertain function. The CDR3 is 12 residues long. The germline V and J ends were trimmed by 3 bases and 10 bases, with 12 bases remaining between them. The CDR3 region is CASSHHDGGAFF. The CDR3 bases are TGCGCCAGCAGTCACCACGATGGCGGAGCTTTCTTT.

The V gene is TRBV5-1, the J gene TRBJ2-5, with 7 bases identical to TRBD2. The CDR3 length is 14 residues. V trimming: 0 bases; J trimming: 1 base; junction bases outside the gene matches: 0. Germline V gene lookup returns CDR1 SGHRS and CDR2 YFSETQ. The CDR3 here is CASSLGTSQETQYF. The CDR3 DNA is TGCGCCAGCAGCTTGGGGACTAGCCAAGAGACCCAGTACTTC. The full variable domain, rest sourced from reference TRBV5-1 and TRBJ2-5, is KAGVTQTPRYLIKTRGQQVTLSCSPISGHRSVSWYQQTPGQGLQFLFEYFSETQRNKGNFPGRFSGRQFSNSRSEMNVSTLELGDSALYLCASSLGTSQETQYFGPGTRLLVL.

The chain links TRBV6-4 to TRBJ1-2, with D unresolved. This CDR3 comprises 14 residues. Trimming pared 0 bases from V and 5 bases from J, leaving 10 bases between. Per the germline V gene, CDR1 is MRHNA and CDR2 is SNTAGT. The CDR3 here is CASSDSGRRYGYTF. The CDR3 DNA sequence: TGTGCCAGCAGTGACTCGGGTCGGCGGTATGGCTACACCTTC.

This chain links TRBV2 with TRBJ1-2; D call uncertain. Trimming took off 8 bases at V and 3 bases at J, with 22 bases between the two ends. Germline V CDR1 and CDR2: SNHLY, FYNNEI. The CDR3 contains 16 residues. CDR3: CASGMGDSFGDYGYTF. The CDR3 DNA reads as TGTGCCAGCGGGATGGGCGACTCTTTCGGGGACTATGGCTACACCTTC. Full variable domain (outside the CDR3, taken from reference TRBV2 and TRBJ1-2): EPEVTQTPSHQVTQMGQEVILRCVPISNHLYFYWYRQILGQKVEFLVSFYNNEISEKSEIFDDQFSVERPDGSNFTLKIRSTKLEDSAMYFCASGMGDSFGDYGYTFGSGTRLTVV.

The chain links TRBV2 to TRBJ2-4, with D possibly being TRBD1 (6 bases). In germline, CDR1 is SNHLY, CDR2 FYNNEI. The CDR3 contains 14 residues. V dropped 11 bases and J dropped 2 bases, with 16 bases sitting between them. The CDR3, as DNA: TGTGCCGGCAACCAGGGGTTAACCAAAAACATTCAGTACTTC. This encodes CAGNQGLTKNIQYF.

CDR3 sequence: CAISAPGQRGNTIYF. The CDR3 DNA is TGTGCCATCAGCGCACCGGGACAGAGAGGAAACACCATATATTTT. The J gene is TRBJ1-3, the V gene TRBV10-3; the match to TRBD1 covers 7 bases. The germline V gene has CDR1 ENHRY and CDR2 SYGVKD. J lost 4 bases, V lost 6 bases, and 9 bases had no gene match. The length of the CDR3 is 15 residues.

This chain joins TRBV5-6 and TRBJ2-7, with 7 nucleotides matching TRBD1. This CDR3 has 16 residues. CDR1 is SGHDT and CDR2 is YYEEEE in the germline V gene. V trimming: 4 bases; J trimming: 3 bases; junction bases outside the gene matches: 13. The CDR3 sequence: CASSPRGTAPHYEQYF. The CDR3 coding sequence is TGTGCCAGCAGCCCCCGTGGGACAGCTCCCCACTACGAGCAGTACTTC. Looking up the rest from reference TRBV5-6 and TRBJ2-7 gives the full variable domain: DAGVTQSPTHLIKTRGQQVTLRCSPKSGHDTVSWYQQALGQGPQFIFQYYEEEERQRGNFPDRFSGHQFPNYSSELNVNALLLGDSALYLCASSPRGTAPHYEQYFGPGTRLTVT.

The V call is TRBV6-5, the J call TRBJ2-7, with 8 bases fitting TRBD1. The J segment lost 2 bases and the V segment lost 10 bases, leaving 10 bases of the junction unmatched. Germline V CDR1 and CDR2: MNHEY, SVGAGI. CDR3 size: 14 residues. CDR3 sequence reads: CAISRRGQAYEQYF. Here the CDR3 DNA reads TGTGCCATCTCTCGACGGGGACAGGCCTACGAGCAGTACTTC.

This clone appeared once. The chain combines TRBV28 with TRBJ1-1; no definite D call. The CDR3 is 14 amino acids. Trimming took off 4 bases at V and 0 bases at J, with 9 bases between the two ends. Germline CDR1 reads MDHEN; CDR2 reads SYDVKM. The DNA of the CDR3 is TGTGCCAGCAGTTCACGGTTCATGAACACTGAAGCTTTCTTT. Residues: CASSSRFMNTEAFF.

The V and J genes are TRBV28 and TRBJ2-3, with TRBD2 matching over 8 bases. The CDR3 loop spans 15 amino acids. The V segment lost 8 bases and the J segment 1 base; nucleotides outside the gene matches: 8. Germline V lookup: CDR1 MDHEN, CDR2 SYDVKM. This CDR3 reads CASRSGGVGTDTQYF. In DNA, the CDR3 is TGTGCCAGCCGATCGGGGGGGGTTGGCACAGATACGCAGTATTTT. The variable domain in full, completed from reference TRBV28 and TRBJ2-3, reads DVKVTQSSRYLVKRTGEKVFLECVQDMDHENMFWYRQDPGLGLRLIYFSYDVKMKEKGDIPEGYSVSREKKERFSLILESASTNQTSMYLCASRSGGVGTDTQYFGPGTRLTVL.

The chain links TRBV6-5 to TRBJ1-1; possibly TRBD1 for D (6 bases). Germline V gene lookup returns CDR1 MNHEY and CDR2 SVGAGI. The CDR3 loop spans 14 amino acids. The ends were cut back, 8 bases at V and 4 bases at J, with 17 bases in the middle. CDR3 loop: CASVKGLGATEAFF. The DNA of the CDR3 is TGTGCCAGCGTCAAAGGTTTGGGGGCCACTGAAGCTTTCTTT.

In its sample, this clone was seen a few times. The chain carries TRBV25-1 and TRBJ1-6; no definite D call. Trimming cost V 4 bases and J 0 bases, with 10 bases left between them. The CDR3 consists of 16 residues. The germline V gene has CDR1 MGHDK and CDR2 SYGVNS. The CDR3 loop is CASSVTGSSYNSPLHF. DNA of the CDR3: TGTGCCAGCAGTGTTACGGGGAGCTCCTATAATTCACCCCTCCACTTT.

The chain's CDR3 is CASSQQGGPSGNTIYF. For the CDR3, the DNA is TGCGCCAGCAGCCAACAGGGAGGCCCCTCTGGAAACACCATATATTTT. This chain joins TRBV4-1 and TRBJ1-3, with D maybe TRBD1 (5 bases). CDR1 is MGHRA and CDR2 is YSYEKL in the germline V gene. The CDR3 spans 16 residues. The V and J ends lost 2 bases and 0 bases respectively, with 11 bases between them.

The chain is built from TRBV5-4 and TRBJ2-5; 11 positions agree with TRBD1. J lost 2 bases, V lost 3 bases, and 12 bases had no gene match. The CDR3 contains 18 residues. The germline V gene has CDR1 SGHNT and CDR2 YYREEE (reference sequence). For the CDR3, the DNA is TGTGCCAGCAGCTCTGCGGTATGGACAGGGGGCGGACAAGAGACCCAGTACTTC. It specifies CASSSAVWTGGGQETQYF. Together with reference TRBV5-4 and TRBJ2-5, the CDR3 gives the full variable domain: ETGVTQSPTHLIKTRGQQVTLRCSSQSGHNTVSWYQQALGQGPQFIFQYYREEENGRGNFPPRFSGLQFPNYSSELNVNALELDDSALYLCASSSAVWTGGGQETQYFGPGTRLLVL.

J is TRBJ2-2 and V is TRBV18; D might be TRBD1 (5 bases). Trimming removed 3 bases at V and 1 base at J, with 9 bases between. Germline V gene sequence: CDR1 KGHSH, CDR2 LQKENI. The CDR3 is made up of 15 amino acids. CDR3 amino acids: CASSPVTENTGELFF. As DNA, the CDR3 is TGTGCCAGCTCACCTGTGACAGAGAACACCGGGGAGCTGTTTTTT.

The chain has TRBV6-5 and TRBJ2-7, with a possible D match to TRBD1 (5 bases). This CDR3 has 15 amino acids. The germline CDR1 and CDR2 sequences are MNHEY and SVGAGI. The ends were cut back, 6 bases at V and 0 bases at J, with 15 bases in the middle. The CDR3 region is CASSKGEQTSYEQYF. CDR3 DNA sequence: TGTGCCAGCAGCAAAGGGGAACAGACCTCCTACGAGCAGTACTTC.

The chain has TRBV9 and TRBJ2-1; 7 nucleotides line up with TRBD1. Germline V lookup: CDR1 SGDLS, CDR2 YYNGEE. The CDR3 has 13 amino acids. Losses at the gene ends were 2 bases for V and 6 bases for J; bases not matched to a gene: 2. This CDR3 is CASSVGQANEQFF. The CDR3 nucleotides are TGTGCCAGCAGCGTCGGACAGGCCAATGAGCAGTTCTTC.

The V gene is TRBV6-5, the J gene TRBJ1-1, with D perhaps TRBD1 (5 bases). CDR3 length: 13 amino acids. V dropped 0 bases and J dropped 6 bases, with 8 bases sitting between them. Germline-derived CDR1 and CDR2 are MNHEY and SVGAGI. The CDR3 loop reads CASSYSGGAEAFF. CDR3 nucleotides: TGTGCCAGCAGTTACTCCGGAGGGGCTGAAGCTTTCTTT.

The J gene is TRBJ2-5, the V gene TRBV5-1; 10 bases are a match to TRBD1. The germline V gene has CDR1 SGHRS and CDR2 YFSETQ. V dropped 4 bases and J dropped 4; count of bases not matched to a gene: 10. The CDR3 has 16 amino acids. The chain's CDR3 is CASSRWTRQGAETQYF. The CDR3 bases are TGCGCCAGCAGCCGATGGACCCGACAGGGGGCAGAGACCCAGTACTTC.

The chain employs TRBV2 and TRBJ1-5; D unresolved. The ends were cut back, 1 base at V and 5 bases at J, with 3 bases in the middle. CDR3 length equals 12 residues. The germline gives CDR1 SNHLY, CDR2 FYNNEI. The CDR3 nucleotides read TGTGCCAGCAGTGAAGGGCATCAGCCCCAGCATTTT. It specifies CASSEGHQPQHF.

In this sample, this clone turned up once. This chain joins TRBV4-3 and TRBJ2-1; a possible D gene is TRBD2 (6 bases). The V end lost 2 bases, the J end lost 0 bases, and 11 bases lay between the germline ends. Germline-derived CDR1 and CDR2 are LGHNA and YSLEER. The CDR3 is 16 residues long. The DNA of the CDR3 is TGCGCCAGCAGCCAACCGGGGGTTAGCTCCTACAATGAGCAGTTCTTC. Translation: CASSQPGVSSYNEQFF.

The chain joins TRBV13 to TRBJ2-1; 10 nucleotides align to TRBD2. After removal of 3 bases from V and 15 bases from J, the junction contained 17 bases not matched to a gene. Germline V gene lookup returns CDR1 PRHDT and CDR2 FYEKMQ (reference sequence). There are 16 residues in the CDR3. CDR3 in amino acids: CASSLFRAGGRSRVFF. CDR3 DNA: TGTGCCAGCAGCTTGTTCAGAGCGGGGGGGCGCTCAAGGGTGTTCTTC.

This sequence joins TRBV2 and TRBJ1-1; possible D gene TRBD1, 6 bases. Trimming pared 1 base from V and 5 bases from J, leaving 14 bases between. Germline CDR1 is SNHLY and CDR2 is FYNNEI. The CDR3 totals 15 residues. CDR3: CASSEGSGVRTEAFF. The CDR3 DNA is TGTGCCAGCAGTGAAGGGTCAGGGGTAAGGACTGAAGCTTTCTTT.

The rearrangement links TRBV18 to TRBJ2-6, with 9 bases matching TRBD2. V shed 0 bases, J shed 1 base, and the junction held 4 bases outside the gene matches. There are 18 residues in the CDR3. Germline V gene lookup returns CDR1 KGHSH and CDR2 LQKENI. The DNA for the CDR3 is TGTGCCAGCTCACCACCAAGCGGGGGGCCGTCTGGGGCCAACGTCCTGACTTTC. This sequence encodes CASSPPSGGPSGANVLTF.

The chain employs TRBV3-1 (or the pseudogene TRBV3-2) and TRBJ1-1, with 10 nucleotides matching TRBD1. From germline, CDR1 is LGHDT and CDR2 YNNKEL (reference sequence). Losses at the gene ends were 3 bases for V and 6 bases for J; bases not matched to a gene: 7. There are 15 residues in the CDR3. The CDR3 DNA follows: TGTGCCAGCAGCCATCTGGACAGGGGGATGGCTGAAGCTTTCTTT. Protein sequence: CASSHLDRGMAEAFF.

Worth noting for this clone: The sample holds other DNA sequences that translate to the same CDR3. The V and J genes are TRBV25-1 and TRBJ1-5; D is perhaps TRBD1 (5 bases). Germline V lookup: CDR1 MGHDK, CDR2 SYGVNS. Trimming took 6 bases from V and 7 from J, leaving 13 bases between them. The CDR3 runs 13 residues. The CDR3, as DNA: TGTGCCAGCAGCGGCGGGGGGAACCAGCCCCAGCATTTT. Amino acid sequence: CASSGGGNQPQHF.